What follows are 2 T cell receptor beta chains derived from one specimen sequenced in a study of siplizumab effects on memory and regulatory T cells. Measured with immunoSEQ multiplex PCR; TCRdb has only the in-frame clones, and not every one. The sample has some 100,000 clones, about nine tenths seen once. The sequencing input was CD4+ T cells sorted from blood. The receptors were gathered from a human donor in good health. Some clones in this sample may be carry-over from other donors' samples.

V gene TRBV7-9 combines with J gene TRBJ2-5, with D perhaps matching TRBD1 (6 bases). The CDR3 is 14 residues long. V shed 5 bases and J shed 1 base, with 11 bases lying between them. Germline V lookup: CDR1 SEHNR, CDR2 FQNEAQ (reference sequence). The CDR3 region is CASSHDRTQETQYF. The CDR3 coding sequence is TGTGCCAGCAGCCATGACAGGACCCAAGAGACCCAGTACTTC.

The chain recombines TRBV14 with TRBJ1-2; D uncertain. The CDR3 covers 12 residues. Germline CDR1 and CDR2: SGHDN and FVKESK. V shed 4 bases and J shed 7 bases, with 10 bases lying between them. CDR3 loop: CASSLTVSGYTF. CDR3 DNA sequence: TGTGCCAGCAGCCTGACCGTGTCTGGCTACACCTTC.